The present TCR beta chain was sequenced within a study of lymphopenia after photon versus proton radiotherapy. General study findings and limits: Post-nadir TCR diversity decline inversely tracked overall survival among those who died.

TCRdb's copy holds only in-frame clones and misses some; the assay was immunoSEQ multiplex PCR. The table lists fewer than 30,000 clones, about nine tenths of them singletons. Notes on this clone: Its antigen is still unknown.

V lost 5 bases, J lost 7 bases, and 9 bases stayed unmatched. Germline V CDR1 and CDR2: SGHAT, FQNNGV. The CDR3 runs to 15 residues. This TCR derives from a woman between 45 and 60 years old with cholangiocarcinoma. V gene TRBV11-2 combines with J gene TRBJ2-2; 8 nucleotides agree with TRBD2. Sequencing used peripheral blood, obtained from a patient treated with photon-based radiotherapy. The DNA of the CDR3 is TGTGCCAGCAGCACCCGGGGGGGTAGGCACGGGGAGCTGTTTTTT. Translation: CASSTRGGRHGELFF.